This T cell receptor beta chain comes out of a study of radiation and T cells in renal cell carcinoma. The treatment is: 15 Gy SBRT to primary tumor, nephrectomy 4 weeks later. Nephrectomy followed 15 Gy stereotactic body radiation by 4 weeks. This renal cell carcinoma was of the clear cell type. Clones were sequenced by immunoSEQ multiplex PCR, and TCRdb holds only the in-frame ones, with some missing. Among roughly 20,000 clones, roughly two thirds were seen once, and the ten largest hold roughly an eighth. Study-wide results and limits: Top 100 clonotypes averaged roughly 50% in irradiated versus approximately 45% in nephrectomy-only tumors. Without pretreatment biopsies, baseline tumor clonotype presence was undetermined.

In regard to this clone: Its antigen is unidentified.

The length of the CDR3 is 15 residues. Trimming removed 0 bases at V and 9 bases at J, with 18 bases between. Germline CDR1 GTSNPN, CDR2 SVGIG (reference sequence). V usage is TRBV30 and J usage is TRBJ1-5; possible D gene TRBD1, 5 bases. Source: tumor tissue, taken from a patient whose treatment included radiotherapy and nephrectomy. This receptor was obtained from a woman aged 70-85 years with renal cell carcinoma. In DNA, the CDR3 is TGTGCCTGGAGTGTAACTGGGACTCCGGAGGGGCCCCAGCATTTT. Translating gives CAWSVTGTPEGPQHF.